The 14 T cell receptor beta chains reported below all come from one sample, sequenced in a study of cytomegalovirus exposure and HLA in healthy donors. Some clones are missing from TCRdb's copy, which holds only in-frame ones; the method was immunoSEQ multiplex PCR. In the table there are some 250,000 clones, 90% of which are singletons. Sequencing input: PBMCs. Receptors were obtained from a woman aged 18-29 years in good health and CMV-seronegative.

The DNA of the CDR3 is TGTGCCAGCAGTGAAGCCGGTTACTATGGCTACACCTTC. Translating it yields CASSEAGYYGYTF. The V gene is TRBV6-1, the J gene TRBJ1-2, with no clear D. The CDR3 is 13 residues long. V lost 0 bases and J lost 3, with 5 bases in between. Germline assignment: CDR1 MNHNS and CDR2 SASEGT.

The rearrangement links TRBV6-5 to TRBJ2-3; D might be TRBD2 (5 bases). Trimming took off 5 bases at V and 0 bases at J, with 9 bases between the two ends. The germline V gene encodes CDR1 MNHEY and CDR2 SVGAGI. The CDR3 has 14 residues. This CDR3 is CASSTGTSTDTQYF. The CDR3 coding sequence is TGTGCCAGCAGTACGGGAACGAGCACAGATACGCAGTATTTT.

This CDR3 reads CSVDREWTEAFF. The CDR3 region has the DNA TGCAGCGTTGACCGGGAATGGACTGAAGCTTTCTTT. V is TRBV29-1 and J is TRBJ1-1, with D uncertain. The V gene's germline CDR1 is SQVTM and CDR2 ANQGSEA. The length of the CDR3 is 12 residues. V was pared by 3 bases and J by 5 bases, with 10 bases between.

This clone was observed once. The chain combines TRBV6-5 with TRBJ1-4, with D perhaps TRBD1 (6 bases). The CDR3 runs 15 residues. With 0 bases removed from V and 8 bases from J, the gap between germline ends came to 13 bases. The germline CDR1 and CDR2 sequences are MNHEY and SVGAGI. The CDR3 region is CASSYSGGRGEKLFF. The CDR3 DNA reads as TGTGCCAGCAGTTACTCTGGGGGCCGTGGAGAAAAACTGTTTTTT.

This clone was recorded once. V is TRBV19 and J is TRBJ2-5, with D unclear. CDR3 size: 13 residues. Between the trimmed V and J ends, which lost 10 bases and 0 bases, there was a span of 12 bases. Germline V gives CDR1 LNHDA, CDR2 SQIVND (reference sequence). The CDR3 DNA reads TGTGCCACTAAACCCGCCTACCAAGAGACCCAGTACTTC. Its protein product is CATKPAYQETQYF.

This chain joins TRBV5-1 and TRBJ2-1, with D possibly TRBD2 on 6 matching bases. Germline assignment: CDR1 SGHRS and CDR2 YFSETQ. This CDR3 has 15 residues. The V end lost 2 bases, the J end lost 9 bases, and 18 bases lay between the germline ends. For the CDR3, the DNA is TGCGCCAGCAGCTTCAGTACTAGCCGAATTGGTGAGCAGTTCTTC. Its protein product is CASSFSTSRIGEQFF.

The chain uses TRBV28 and TRBJ1-5; D uncertain. CDR1 is MDHEN and CDR2 is SYDVKM in the germline V gene. V lost 7 bases and J 6 bases, leaving 10 bases between the germline ends. The CDR3 spans 12 residues. The CDR3 is CASNPSAQPQHF. The CDR3 DNA reads TGTGCCAGCAACCCCAGTGCTCAGCCCCAGCATTTT.

Details on this clone: At one boundary the junction diverges from the germline segment, which might be a read error. This chain joins TRBV28 and TRBJ1-5; the D gene is possibly TRBD1 (5 bases). In germline, CDR1 is MDHEN, CDR2 SYDVKM. This CDR3 has 13 amino acids. The CDR3 loop reads CASSLRSIGIRVF. DNA for the CDR3: TGTGCCAGCAGTTTAAGGAGTATAGGGATCAGGGTTTTT.

The chain uses TRBV7-2 and TRBJ2-1; tentative D call: TRBD2 (6 bases). The germline V and J ends were trimmed by 1 base and 7 bases, with 11 bases remaining between them. This CDR3 region has 14 residues. Germline V gene lookup returns CDR1 SGHTA and CDR2 FQGNSA. CDR3 sequence (DNA): TGTGCCAGCAGCTTAGGCCTGGAGGGGAATGAGCAGTTCTTC. Translating gives CASSLGLEGNEQFF. The full variable domain, rest sourced from reference TRBV7-2 and TRBJ2-1, is GAGVSQSPSNKVTEKGKDVELRCDPISGHTALYWYRQSLGQGLEFLIYFQGNSAPDKSGLPSDRFSAERTGGSVSTLTIQRTQQEDSAVYLCASSLGLEGNEQFFGPGTRLTVL.

V gene TRBV4-2 combines with J gene TRBJ2-7, with TRBD1 identical over 9 bases. The CDR3 sequence is 14 residues long. With V trimmed by 6 bases and J by 4 bases, 7 bases remained unmatched. Germline lookup yields CDR1 LGHNA and CDR2 YNFKEQ. The CDR3 DNA is TGTGCCAGCAGGCCATGGGACAGGGATTACGAGCAGTACGTC. Translation: CASRPWDRDYEQYV.

CDR3 residues: CASSSQGVGKPQHF. For the CDR3, the DNA is TGTGCCAGCAGTTCCCAGGGGGTCGGGAAGCCCCAGCATTTT. The rearrangement links TRBV27 to TRBJ1-5, with TRBD1 identical over 7 bases. Germline lookup yields CDR1 MNHEY and CDR2 SMNVEV (reference sequence). V was pared by 4 bases and J by 8 bases, with 8 bases of the junction left unmatched. The CDR3 extends over 14 amino acids.

This chain links TRBV23-1 with TRBJ1-4; a possible D gene is TRBD1 (6 bases). TRBV23-1 is known as an ORF, though its function is uncertain. The CDR3 covers 16 residues. The V gene lost 1 base and the J gene lost 0 bases, with 9 bases spanning the gap. The DNA for the CDR3 is TGCGCCAGCAGTCAATTACAGGGAACAACTAATGAAAAACTGTTTTTT. Its translation is CASSQLQGTTNEKLFF.

Details on this clone: The junction and the germline gene differ at one end; a read error may be behind it. The gene calls are TRBV5-6 and TRBJ2-5, with 8 nucleotides matching TRBD1. The CDR3 runs to 15 residues. Germline assignment: CDR1 SGHDT and CDR2 YYEEEE. CDR3: CASSFRDRPFGALDF. Here the CDR3 DNA reads TGTGCCAGCAGCTTCCGGGACAGGCCCTTCGGAGCTCTAGACTTC.

V is TRBV6-5 and J is TRBJ2-3; tentative D call: TRBD2 (5 bases). The V gene's germline CDR1 is MNHEY and CDR2 SVGAGI. The ends were cut back, 6 bases at V and 14 bases at J, with 24 bases in the middle. This CDR3 is 14 amino acids long. The CDR3, as DNA: TGTGCCAGCAGCCCCAAGGCAGGAGGCCCCCCGACGTATTTT. Protein product: CASSPKAGGPPTYF.